The T cell receptor (beta chain) under discussion was sequenced for a study of vaccination and CD4 T cells after COVID-19. Study as a whole: Participants, all vaccine recipients, received two doses of either BNT162b2 or mRNA-1273. Overlapping spike peptides from SARS-CoV-2, HCoV-NL63, HCoV-OC43 and HCoV-229E served to stimulate the cells.

The Oncomine TCR Beta short-read assay sequenced DNA from cultured CD4+ T cells. TCRdb processed the PCR reads anew with MiXCR; each CDR3 protein has one entry. Of about 14,000 distinct CDR3 sequences in the sample, roughly 63% were seen once. Looked up from germline, CDR1 is GTSNPN and CDR2 is SVGIG (reference sequence). Trimming removed 4 bases at V and 1 base at J, with 12 bases between. The CDR3 sequence is 14 residues long. Remarks on this clonotype: Its cognate antigen is unknown.

Treatment here: roughly ten-day PBMC culture with coronavirus spike peptide pools or control peptides (ViraFEST assay). Culture conditions combined 2 million to 2.5 million PBMCs per well with approximately 10 IU/ml IL-2 and around 9.2 ug/ml peptide pools. The chain links TRBV30 to TRBJ2-3; D possibly uses TRBD1 or TRBD2 (5 bases each). Input material: CD4+ T cells from blood, cultured in vitro. The clonotype was recovered from a human donor who had recovered from COVID-19. CDR3 DNA sequence: TGTGCCTGGACCCCGGGACCGGGCACAGATACGCAGTATTTT. It yields the protein CAWTPGPGTDTQYF.